The next 23 T cell receptor beta chains were all read from a single sample in a study of blood T cells in healthy people across ages. PCR was performed a second time for roughly 7 to 11 cycles using a sample-barcoded 5' primer and a J-beta primer mix. TCRdb re-analysed the 5' RACE reads in MiXCR, keeping a single row per CDR3 protein. The repertoire holds about 720,000 distinct CDR3 sequences, with around a quarter as singletons. The sample also formed part of further work on T cells of mothers and their children.

Input material: blood. The receptors derive from a boy between 10 and 17 years old in good health.

The V call is TRBV7-9, the J call TRBJ1-2, with 12 bases matching TRBD1. Per germline, CDR1 SEHNR and CDR2 FQNEAQ (reference sequence). There are 12 residues in the CDR3. V lost 11 bases to trimming and J lost 5 bases; unmatched junction nucleotides: 3. The CDR3 bases are TGTGCCCTGGGACAGGGGGCATATGGCTACACCTTC. This translates into CALGQGAYGYTF.

This clonotype was seen a few times. This chain links TRBV29-1 with TRBJ2-1, with TRBD1 identical over 9 bases. This CDR3 has 12 amino acids. After removal of 8 bases from V and 7 bases from J, the junction contained 6 bases not matched to a gene. Germline V CDR1 and CDR2: SQVTM, ANQGSEA. Here the CDR3 DNA reads TGCAGCTCGGGGACAGGGTGGAATGAGCAGTTCTTC. Translating it yields CSSGTGWNEQFF.

V is TRBV12-3 or TRBV12-4 and J is TRBJ2-5; 9 positions agree with TRBD1. The junction had 12 bases not matched to a gene; V was cut back by 2 bases and J by 5 bases. This CDR3 is built from 17 residues. The CDR3 DNA reads as TGTGCCAGCAGTTTAATCAGGACAGGGGACCCTTGGGAGACCCAGTACTTC. It yields the protein CASSLIRTGDPWETQYF.

In nucleotides, the CDR3 is TGTGCCAGCAGCCCCCTGTTGGACTCCTACAATGAGCAGTTCTTC. Amino acid sequence: CASSPLLDSYNEQFF. This sequence joins TRBV28 and TRBJ2-1; D unresolved. This CDR3 is 15 amino acids long. Germline-derived CDR1 and CDR2 are MDHEN and SYDVKM. Trimming pared 6 bases from V and 0 bases from J, leaving 12 bases between.

The chain carries TRBV5-1 and TRBJ2-7; 14 bases are a match to TRBD2. The ends lost 4 bases at V and 1 base at J; junction bases unmatched: 4. The CDR3 totals 16 residues. Per the germline V gene, CDR1 is SGHRS and CDR2 is YFSETQ. The DNA of the CDR3 is TGCGCCAGCAGCCCCCGGACTAGCGGGGGGTCCTACGAGCAGTACTTC. Translation: CASSPRTSGGSYEQYF. Looking up the rest from reference TRBV5-1 and TRBJ2-7 gives the full variable domain: KAGVTQTPRYLIKTRGQQVTLSCSPISGHRSVSWYQQTPGQGLQFLFEYFSETQRNKGNFPGRFSGRQFSNSRSEMNVSTLELGDSALYLCASSPRTSGGSYEQYFGPGTRLTVT.

J is TRBJ1-4 and V is TRBV6-2 or TRBV6-3; D is possibly TRBD1 (6 bases). With 2 bases removed from V and 6 bases from J, the gap between germline ends came to 22 bases. The germline V gene has CDR1 MNHEY and CDR2 SVGEGT. The CDR3 extends over 18 amino acids. This chain's CDR3 is CASSYADAGNRDYEKLFF. CDR3 DNA sequence: TGTGCCAGCAGTTACGCCGACGCTGGGAACAGGGATTATGAAAAACTGTTTTTT.

V gene TRBV7-2 combines with J gene TRBJ2-3, with TRBD2 identical over 13 bases. The germline V gene has CDR1 SGHTA and CDR2 FQGNSA. With V trimmed by 1 base and J by 3 bases, 4 bases remained unmatched. CDR3 length equals 17 residues. The CDR3 spells CASSLGGLAGATDTQYF. The CDR3 DNA is TGTGCCAGCAGCTTAGGAGGACTAGCGGGAGCAACAGATACGCAGTATTTT.

This clonotype occurred a few times. The rearrangement uses TRBV6-5 and TRBJ1-2, with D possibly being TRBD1 (5 bases). In germline, CDR1 is MNHEY, CDR2 SVGAGI. Trimming shortened V by 0 bases and J by 5 bases, and 25 bases separated the two germline ends. This CDR3 is 19 amino acids long. The CDR3 sequence is CASSYSFGKKGTSTYGYTF. The CDR3 DNA is TGTGCCAGCAGTTACTCATTCGGTAAAAAGGGGACGAGCACTTATGGCTACACCTTC.

This clonotype was seen at least ten times. The chain combines TRBV12-3 or TRBV12-4 with TRBJ2-5; 9 nucleotides match TRBD2. The end of the DNA aligns better with TRBJ2-7, so the J call may be wrong. The CDR3 sequence is 14 residues long. CDR3 DNA sequence: TGTGCCAGCAGCCGACTAGCGGCCTCCTACGAGCAGTACTTC. Translated: CASSRLAASYEQYF.

In its sample, this clonotype was seen a few times. The rearrangement links TRBV2 to TRBJ1-4, with TRBD1 matching over 9 bases. The trim removed 7 bases at V and 8 bases at J, leaving 8 bases unmatched. The CDR3 runs 14 residues. The germline V gene encodes CDR1 SNHLY and CDR2 FYNNEI. The CDR3 here is CASNGQGFGEKLFF. The DNA for the CDR3 is TGTGCCAGCAACGGACAGGGGTTCGGGGAAAAACTGTTTTTT.

V gene TRBV5-1 combines with J gene TRBJ2-5, with TRBD2 as a possible D gene (6 bases). With the DNA end fitting TRBJ2-1 better, the J assignment may be wrong. CDR1 and CDR2 (germline): SGHRS, YFSETQ. The CDR3 is 16 amino acids. The chain's CDR3 is CASSLRRDSLFNEQFF. In nucleotides, the CDR3 is TGCGCCAGCAGCTTGCGCCGGGACTCTCTTTTCAATGAGCAGTTCTTC.

The chain combines TRBV5-1 with TRBJ2-5, with no clear D. Deletions cut 4 bases from V and 2 bases from J, with 15 bases between. This CDR3 region has 15 residues. Germline V gene lookup returns CDR1 SGHRS and CDR2 YFSETQ. The CDR3 sequence: CASSPSGALQETQYF. The CDR3 coding sequence is TGCGCCAGCAGCCCCTCCGGAGCCTTACAAGAGACCCAGTACTTC.

The chain carries TRBV6-5 and TRBJ2-3; 10 bases match TRBD2. V gave up 2 bases and J gave up 6 bases; unmatched junction bases: 8. CDR1 MNHEY and CDR2 SVGAGI come from the germline V gene. The CDR3 is 16 amino acids. As DNA, the CDR3 is TGTGCCAGCAGTTACGTAGCGGGGGGCCTGTCGGATACGCAGTATTTT. Amino acid sequence: CASSYVAGGLSDTQYF.

The table lists this clonotype with a few counts. The chain has TRBV14 and TRBJ1-4; D is uncertain. CDR1 is SGHDN, CDR2 FVKESK, per germline. The CDR3 is 15 amino acids. V was pared by 2 bases and J by 3 bases, with 10 bases between. The CDR3 bases are TGTGCCAGCAGCCAAAGGGATTATGCTAATGAAAAACTGTTTTTT. Its translation is CASSQRDYANEKLFF.

The chain joins TRBV5-1 to TRBJ2-7, with TRBD2 matching 8 bases. Germline loops: CDR1 SGHRS, CDR2 YFSETQ. The CDR3 is 13 residues long. J was trimmed by 7 bases and V by 3 bases; bases with no gene match: 6. CDR3 residues: CASSSAGGLEQYF. The CDR3 DNA follows: TGCGCCAGCAGCTCGGCGGGAGGTTTGGAGCAGTACTTC.

The chain links TRBV7-2 to TRBJ2-7; 8 bases match TRBD1. CDR1 is SGHTA, CDR2 FQGNSA, per germline. V was pared by 5 bases and J by 6 bases, with 6 bases of the junction left unmatched. The CDR3 is 13 residues long. CDR3 loop: CASSPQGATEQYF. The CDR3 coding sequence is TGTGCCAGCAGCCCTCAGGGGGCCACCGAGCAGTACTTC. The variable domain in full, with the rest retrieved from reference TRBV7-2 and TRBJ2-7, is GAGVSQSPSNKVTEKGKDVELRCDPISGHTALYWYRQSLGQGLEFLIYFQGNSAPDKSGLPSDRFSAERTGGSVSTLTIQRTQQEDSAVYLCASSPQGATEQYFGPGTRLTVT.

The rearrangement joins TRBV29-1 to TRBJ2-1; D ambiguous. This CDR3 is 11 amino acids long. The germline V and J ends were trimmed by 0 bases and 8 bases, with 5 bases remaining between them. Germline V gene sequence: CDR1 SQVTM, CDR2 ANQGSEA. CDR3 bases: TGCAGCGTTGAAGATTTGTATGAGCAGTTCTTC. This sequence encodes CSVEDLYEQFF.

The chain is built from TRBV14 and TRBJ2-1, with D possibly being TRBD1 (6 bases). This CDR3 is built from 15 residues. The V gene lost 4 bases and the J gene lost 4 bases, with 14 bases spanning the gap. Germline V gives CDR1 SGHDN, CDR2 FVKESK. The CDR3 DNA reads TGTGCCAGCAGCCCGACAGGTTCACTGTACAATGAGCAGTTCTTC. Its protein product is CASSPTGSLYNEQFF. Supplemented by reference TRBV14 and TRBJ2-1, the full variable domain reads EAGVTQFPSHSVIEKGQTVTLRCDPISGHDNLYWYRRVMGKEIKFLLHFVKESKQDESGMPNNRFLAERTGGTYSTLKVQPAELEDSGVYFCASSPTGSLYNEQFFGPGTRLTVL.

This clonotype was detected only a few times. The gene calls are TRBV30 and TRBJ1-2; D uncertain. The CDR3 totals 14 residues. Germline V lookup: CDR1 GTSNPN, CDR2 SVGIG (reference sequence). Trimming cost V 0 bases and J 4 bases, with 12 bases left between them. The CDR3, as DNA: TGTGCCTGGAGTGTTGTACGAGGGAGCTATGGCTACACCTTC. This encodes CAWSVVRGSYGYTF. Combining the CDR3 with reference TRBV30 and TRBJ1-2 gives the whole variable domain SQTIHQWPATLVQPVGSPLSLECTVEGTSNPNLYWYRQAAGRGLQLLFYSVGIGQISSEVPQNLSASRPQDRQFILSSKKLLLSDSGFYLCAWSVVRGSYGYTFGSGTRLTVV.

The sample holds one count of this clonotype. The V gene is TRBV20-1, the J gene TRBJ2-3, with 9 positions matching TRBD2. With V trimmed by 6 bases and J by 4 bases, 5 bases remained unmatched. The CDR3 runs to 13 residues. Germline assignment: CDR1 DFQATT and CDR2 SNEGSKA (reference sequence). CDR3 in amino acids: CSAETSGPDTQYF. The DNA of the CDR3 is TGCAGTGCGGAGACTAGCGGTCCAGATACGCAGTATTTT.

This clonotype was observed a few times. This chain uses TRBV6-5 with TRBJ1-4; D call uncertain. CDR1 and CDR2 (germline): MNHEY, SVGAGI. The CDR3 runs 15 residues. The V gene lost 0 bases and the J gene lost 8 bases, with 13 bases spanning the gap. Written as DNA, the CDR3 is TGTGCCAGCAGTTACTCATTTGGGAGGAGGGAAAAACTGTTTTTT. It encodes CASSYSFGRREKLFF.

The rearrangement joins TRBV6-5 to TRBJ2-5; TRBD2 might be the D (6 bases). The CDR3 is 14 amino acids. V was pared by 10 bases and J by 7 bases, with 22 bases between. In germline, CDR1 is MNHEY, CDR2 SVGAGI. The CDR3 here is CAISLAAVKGTQYF. The CDR3 DNA reads as TGTGCCATCAGCTTAGCGGCGGTGAAAGGGACCCAGTACTTC.

Regarding this clonotype: One junction end does not reproduce the germline sequence, and a read error may be involved. The CDR3 is CAGSLLWTSGVIGELFF. The CDR3 nucleotides read TGTGCCGGCAGCCTCCTTTGGACTAGCGGGGTAATCGGGGAGCTGTTTTTT. This chain links TRBV7-2 with TRBJ2-2; 12 bases fit TRBD2. Per germline, CDR1 SGHTA and CDR2 FQGNSA. The CDR3 sequence is 17 residues long.